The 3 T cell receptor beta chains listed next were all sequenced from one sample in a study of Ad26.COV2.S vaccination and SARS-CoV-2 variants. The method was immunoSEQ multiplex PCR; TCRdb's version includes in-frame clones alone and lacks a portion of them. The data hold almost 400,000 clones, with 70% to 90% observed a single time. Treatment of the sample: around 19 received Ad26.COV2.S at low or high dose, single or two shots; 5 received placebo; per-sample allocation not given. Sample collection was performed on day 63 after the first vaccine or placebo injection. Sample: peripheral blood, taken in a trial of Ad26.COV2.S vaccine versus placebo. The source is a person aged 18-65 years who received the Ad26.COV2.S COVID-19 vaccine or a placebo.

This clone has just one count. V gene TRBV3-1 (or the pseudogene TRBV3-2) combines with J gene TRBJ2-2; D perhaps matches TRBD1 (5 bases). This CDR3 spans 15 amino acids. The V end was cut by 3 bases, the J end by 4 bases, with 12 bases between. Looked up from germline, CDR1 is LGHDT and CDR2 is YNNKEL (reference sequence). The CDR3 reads CASSQTWGGTGELFF. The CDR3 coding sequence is TGTGCCAGCAGCCAGACGTGGGGCGGCACCGGGGAGCTGTTTTTT.

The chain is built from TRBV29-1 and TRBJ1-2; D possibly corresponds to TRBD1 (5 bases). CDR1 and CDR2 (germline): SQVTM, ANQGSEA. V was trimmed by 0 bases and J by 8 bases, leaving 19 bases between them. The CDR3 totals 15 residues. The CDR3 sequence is CSVEDRGPEIGGYTF. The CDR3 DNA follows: TGCAGCGTTGAAGACCGGGGCCCAGAAATCGGGGGCTACACCTTC.

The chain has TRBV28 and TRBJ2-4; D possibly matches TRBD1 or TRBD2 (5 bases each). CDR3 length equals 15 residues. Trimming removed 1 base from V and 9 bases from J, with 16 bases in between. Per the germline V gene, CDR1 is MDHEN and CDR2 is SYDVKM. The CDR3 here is CASSLYRQGVAIQYF. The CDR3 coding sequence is TGTGCCAGCAGTTTATACCGTCAGGGAGTGGCCATTCAGTACTTC.